This TCR beta chain was sequenced in a study of T cell changes during pregnancy in multiple sclerosis. This CDR3 region has 16 residues. The V segment lost 2 bases and the J segment 9 bases; nucleotides outside the gene matches: 9. Germline loops: CDR1 LGHNA, CDR2 YSLEER. Only in-frame clones appear in the TCRdb table, and some are missing; sequencing was by immunoSEQ multiplex PCR. This sample has 35,000 to 50,000 clones, with around nine tenths found just once. The chain is built from TRBV4-3 and TRBJ2-1; 11 positions match TRBD2. The sample in question was CD4+ T cells from peripheral blood mononuclear cells, obtained in the first trimester of pregnancy. The TCR sequence derives from a female donor with multiple sclerosis, enrolled in a pregnancy study. CDR3 coding DNA: TGCGCCAGCAGCCAACAACTAGCGGGAGTTTTTGGTGAGCAGTTCTTC. Translation: CASSQQLAGVFGEQFF.